The sequence of this T cell receptor (beta chain) was determined in a study of cytomegalovirus exposure and HLA in healthy donors. Study findings and constraints: Follow-up analysis later connected one missense variant in DCLRE1C with trimming of TCR beta V- and J-genes. Across donors, sequencing depth was assumed by presence/absence analyses to be roughly uniform. An analysis done earlier found most TCR beta V segments productive about 87% or about 30% of the time.

This CDR3 spans 11 amino acids. V was pared by 5 bases and J by 12 bases, with 17 bases between. In germline, CDR1 is DFQATT, CDR2 SNEGSKA (reference sequence). Of note for this clone: Its antigen is currently unknown.

The study ran its PCR with 60 Vbeta and 13 Jbeta primers. Generated by immunoSEQ multiplex PCR, the TCRdb table keeps only in-frame clones and is missing some. The repertoire shows 200,000 or so clones; the top ten hold around 0.7%. The sequencing input was PBMCs. This sequence was found in a boy younger than 18 in good health and CMV-seronegative. This chain joins TRBV20-1 and TRBJ2-7; a weak D match, TRBD2 (5 bases). The CDR3 nucleotides are TGCAGTGCTCTGATCCCTGGGAGTCTGTACTTC. Its translation: CSALIPGSLYF.